The rows below give T cell receptor beta chains drawn from one sample of a study of regulatory T cells in long-lasting Graves disease. MiXCR, run by TCRdb on the multiplex PCR reads, gives a single entry per CDR3 protein. The sample lists hundreds of thousands of distinct CDR3 sequences; around 20% were seen once. The sequencing here drew on peripheral blood mononuclear cells (PBMCs), taken when the disease was refractory, from a patient treated with antithyroid drugs. These receptors all come from a female donor with Graves disease. The CDR3 runs from the conserved cysteine through the conserved F or W. Each record gives: V gene, clone size, CDR3 length, J gene, D gene, CDR3 DNA, CDR3 protein. A D gene is named only where the DNA matches it firmly. The size entry is marked missing in some rows and otherwise reads once, few, many or a size class.

>TRBV5-1|-|13|TRBJ1-6|-
TGCGCCAGCAGCTTTAAACAAGATTCACCCCTCCACTTT
CASSFKQDSPLHF
>TRBV12-3/TRBV12-4|-|14|TRBJ2-7|-
TGTGCCAGCAGTTTAGCGGGAGTCCCCTACGAGCAGTACTTC
CASSLAGVPYEQYF
>TRBV12-3/TRBV12-4|-|15|TRBJ2-3|-
TGTGCCAGCAGTTTGATGGGGGGAGTGGAAGATACGCAGTATTTT
CASSLMGGVEDTQYF
>TRBV2|-|18|TRBJ2-2|TRBD2
TGTGCCAGCAGTGTCGGGACTAGCCAGGGCCTGAACACCGGGGAGCTGTTTTTT
CASSVGTSQGLNTGELFF
>TRBV19|-|17|TRBJ1-5|-
TGTGCCAGTAGTAGGCCCCCCTATCACAGCGAAAATCAGCCCCAGCATTTT
CASSRPPYHSENQPQHF
>TRBV6-1|few|14|TRBJ2-1|-
TGTGCCAGCAGCCCGGGACTGGCCATTGATGAGCAGTTCTTC
CASSPGLAIDEQFF
>TRBV19|-|17|TRBJ2-1|-
TGTGCCAGTAGTAGGGGCCGCGGGGGCCTCTCCTACAATGAGCAGTTCTTC
CASSRGRGGLSYNEQFF
>TRBV19|few|15|TRBJ1-5|-
TGTGCCAGTACCGCGGACCCCTATAGCAATCAGCCCCAGCATTTT
CASTADPYSNQPQHF
>TRBV18|few|13|TRBJ1-5|-
TGTGCCAGCTCACCATCACAGGGCCAGCCCCAGCATTTT
CASSPSQGQPQHF
>TRBV6-2/TRBV6-3|-|14|TRBJ2-2|-
TGTGCCAGCATGGTACAGGGAGGGGCCGGGGAGCTGTTTTTT
CASMVQGGAGELFF
>TRBV7-2|-|19|TRBJ2-4|TRBD2
TGTGCCAGCAGCCCGTATGCTAGCGGGGGGTCCCGGGACAAAAACATTCAGTACTTC
CASSPYASGGSRDKNIQYF
>TRBV7-9|-|15|TRBJ1-2|-
TGTGCCAGCAGCTTAGGCGAGGGGGAAGGGTATGGCTACACCTTC
CASSLGEGEGYGYTF
>TRBV28|many|17|TRBJ1-2|-
TGTGCCAGCACCAGTCGGCACTATAAAACTACGGCGGATGGCTACACCTTC
CASTSRHYKTTADGYTF
>TRBV5-6|-|14|TRBJ1-2|-
TGTGCCAGCACACCGGGGGGGGCGCGCCATGGCTACACCTTC
CASTPGGARHGYTF
>TRBV12-3/TRBV12-4|many|15|TRBJ2-7|TRBD2
TGTGCCAGCAGTTTAGCGGGTGGACTAGTCTACGAGCAGTACTTC
CASSLAGGLVYEQYF
>TRBV15|many|16|TRBJ1-4|-
TGTGCCACCAGCAGAGGGGGGCTGAGCACTAATGAAAAACTGTTTTTT
CATSRGGLSTNEKLFF
>TRBV2|many|15|TRBJ2-7|TRBD1
TGTGCCAGCAGTGAAGCGGGGACAGGCTCCTACGAGCAGTACTTC
CASSEAGTGSYEQYF
>TRBV5-5|-|15|TRBJ1-5|-
TGTGCCAGCAGCCGGACGGGTCAGAGAAATCAGCCCCAGCATTTT
CASSRTGQRNQPQHF
>TRBV20-1|few|17|TRBJ2-1|TRBD2
TGCAGTGCTAGAGTCCCAGCGGGAGGACCTTCCTACAATGAGCAGTTCTTC
CSARVPAGGPSYNEQFF
>TRBV28|many|13|TRBJ2-7|TRBD2
TGTGCCAGTATTCCTAGCGGGAGTAACGAGCAGTACTTC
CASIPSGSNEQYF
>TRBV7-8|many|13|TRBJ2-7|-
TGTGCCAGCAGCTTAGCGAGGGCTTACGAGCAGTACTTC
CASSLARAYEQYF
>TRBV7-8|-|14|TRBJ2-7|-
TGTGCCAGCAGCTTAGGTAGGCAGACCTACGAGCAGTACTTC
CASSLGRQTYEQYF
>TRBV28|few|17|TRBJ2-7|TRBD1
TGTGCCAGCAGTGGGGCCCTGGGACAGGGGGGAACCTACGAGCAGTACTTC
CASSGALGQGGTYEQYF
>TRBV2|once|14|TRBJ1-2|-
TGTGCCAGCAGCAGTGGGCGGCAGGACTATGGCTACACCTTC
CASSSGRQDYGYTF
>TRBV29-1|few|13|TRBJ1-1|-
TGCAGCGGCGAACGGGACATCGGCACTGAAGCTTTCTTT
CSGERDIGTEAFF
>TRBV11-2|few|16|TRBJ2-1|-
TGTGCCAGCAGCCGAATTGGAGGGCCCTCCTACAATGAGCAGTTCTTC
CASSRIGGPSYNEQFF
>TRBV6-2/TRBV6-3|few|12|TRBJ1-2|-
TGTGCCAGCAGCGGACAAAACTATGGCTACACCTTC
CASSGQNYGYTF
>TRBV4-3|few|21|TRBJ1-5|TRBD1
TGCGCCAGCAGCATACACCCTGGGGGGGGACAGGGGGTTTTCGGCAATCAGCCCCAGCATTTT
CASSIHPGGGQGVFGNQPQHF
>TRBV24-1|many|11|TRBJ1-2|-
TGTGCCACCAGTGACCACGCGGGCTACACCTTC
CATSDHAGYTF
>TRBV5-1|many|15|TRBJ1-1|-
TGCGCCAGCAGCTTAATACAGGGAGGAGGGACTGAAGCTTTCTTT
CASSLIQGGGTEAFF
>TRBV12-3/TRBV12-4|many|11|TRBJ1-1|-
TGTGCCAGCCTCAGACAGGCCGAAGCTTTCTTT
CASLRQAEAFF
>TRBV6-5|many|14|TRBJ2-5|-
TGTGCCAGCAGTTACTCGTCAGTTCGAGAGACCCAGTACTTC
CASSYSSVRETQYF
>TRBV7-2|few|14|TRBJ2-7|TRBD2
TGTGCCAGCAGCTTAGGGACTAGCGGGAGCGAGCAGTACTTC
CASSLGTSGSEQYF
>TRBV3-1|few|13|TRBJ1-3|-
TGTGCCAGCCAAAAGGGGGCTGGAAACACCATATATTTT
CASQKGAGNTIYF
>TRBV11-3|few|17|TRBJ2-1|TRBD2
TGTGCCAGCAGCTTAGTGGGGACTAGCGGGGGGGGGTATGAGCAGTTCTTC
CASSLVGTSGGGYEQFF
>TRBV9|many|14|TRBJ1-2|TRBD1
TGTGCCAGCAGCTCCTCGACAGGGGTCCATGGCTACACCTTC
CASSSSTGVHGYTF
>TRBV6-2/TRBV6-3|many|13|TRBJ1-5|-
TGTGCCAGCAGTTATAATAGCAATCAGCCCCAGCATTTT
CASSYNSNQPQHF
>TRBV6-2/TRBV6-3|-|13|TRBJ2-1|-
TGTGCCAGCAGTTACGGGCTAGCGAGTGAGCAGTTCTTC
CASSYGLASEQFF
>TRBV29-1|-|13|TRBJ2-5|-
TGCAGCGTTCCCCTAGCCAATCAAGAGACCCAGTACTTC
CSVPLANQETQYF
>TRBV7-3|-|15|TRBJ2-3|TRBD1
TGTGCCAGCAGCTACAGGACAGGGGGCACAGATACGCAGTATTTT
CASSYRTGGTDTQYF
>TRBV7-9|-|14|TRBJ1-1|-
TGTGCCAGCAGCTCCTCCGCGCGATACACTGAAGCTTTCTTT
CASSSSARYTEAFF
>TRBV29-1|-|17|TRBJ2-7|-
TGCAGCGTTGAAGATTGGGGCATCGGGGGGCTAGCTTACGAGCAGTACTTC
CSVEDWGIGGLAYEQYF